What follows describes a single T cell receptor (beta chain). Though nominally healthy at sampling, donors likely had unrecorded immune exposures. This sample is part of a study of cytomegalovirus exposure and HLA in healthy donors. Use of 60 Vbeta and 13 Jbeta primers characterized the PCR. Generated by immunoSEQ multiplex PCR, the TCRdb table keeps only in-frame clones and is missing some. In the table there are some 110,000 clones, 60% to 80% of which are singletons. Trimming pared 4 bases from V and 4 bases from J, leaving 10 bases between. The CDR3 contains 13 residues. In germline, CDR1 is SGHVS, CDR2 FNYEAQ.

The chain combines TRBV7-6 with TRBJ1-1; the D is unclear. The sequence derives from a man aged 50 or older in good health and CMV-seropositive. Sequencing was carried out using PBMCs. CDR3 in DNA: TGTGCCAGCAGCTCCCTAGGAGGCACTGAAGCTTTCTTT. It is translated as CASSSLGGTEAFF.